The 14 T cell receptor beta chains listed next were all sequenced from one sample in a study of graft-versus-host responses after intestinal transplantation. The antigens of these receptors remain unknown. Libraries were prepared by immunoSEQ multiplex PCR; TCRdb keeps only in-frame clonotypes and omits some of them. The sample carries fewer than 150,000 clones, about 92% recorded once. Here the sequenced sample was unstimulated CD4+ T cells sorted from spleen or lymph node cells, taken before intestinal transplant. These receptors all stem from a human donor who received an intestinal transplant.

The chain joins TRBV6-1 to TRBJ1-1; 7 nucleotides line up with TRBD1. The CDR3 has 15 amino acids. Trimming took 6 bases from V and 11 from J; bases not matched to a gene: 18. Germline loops: CDR1 MNHNS, CDR2 SASEGT. CDR3 sequence: CASRTGTGQALSAFF. In nucleotides, the CDR3 is TGTGCCAGCAGAACCGGGACCGGACAGGCCTTGAGTGCTTTCTTT.

The chain uses TRBV19 and TRBJ1-6; D not certain. Trimming removed 6 bases at V and 7 bases at J, with 16 bases between. The CDR3 has 15 amino acids. CDR1 is LNHDA and CDR2 is SQIVND in the germline V gene (reference sequence). The CDR3 sequence is CASSLLETRNSPLHF. DNA of the CDR3: TGTGCCAGTAGCCTTCTCGAGACACGGAATTCACCCCTCCACTTT.

This chain connects TRBV14 to TRBJ2-7; TRBD1 agrees at 10 bases. Germline CDR1 reads SGHDN; CDR2 reads FVKESK. The CDR3 runs 14 residues. V lost 6 bases and J lost 2; bases outside the gene matches: 4. This CDR3 is CASRGQGSTYEQYF. The CDR3 DNA reads as TGTGCCAGCAGGGGACAGGGGTCCACCTACGAGCAGTACTTC.

The gene calls are TRBV11-3 and TRBJ2-7; possibly TRBD1 for D (7 bases). This CDR3 contains 14 residues. Trimming pared 1 base from V and 3 bases from J, leaving 10 bases between. Germline V gene data show CDR1 as SGHNT and CDR2 as YENEEA. The CDR3 sequence is CASSLGQGGYEQYF. CDR3 DNA sequence: TGTGCCAGCAGCTTAGGACAGGGAGGCTACGAGCAGTACTTC.

J is TRBJ1-5 and V is TRBV6-1, with D perhaps matching TRBD1 (5 bases). V was cut by 4 bases and J by 0 bases, with 19 bases left in between. The germline CDR1 and CDR2 sequences are MNHNS and SASEGT. The CDR3 has 18 amino acids. The CDR3 reads CASSAPAGRLGSNQPQHF. The CDR3 DNA follows: TGTGCCAGCAGTGCCCCCGCAGGGAGGTTAGGTAGCAATCAGCCCCAGCATTTT.

This chain joins TRBV19 and TRBJ2-5, with 8 positions matching TRBD2. V was clipped by 3 bases and J by 0 bases; unmatched bases: 3. This CDR3 is built from 15 residues. Germline CDR1 and CDR2: LNHDA and SQIVND (reference sequence). CDR3: CASSIQRGYQETQYF. Written as DNA, the CDR3 is TGTGCCAGTAGTATCCAGCGGGGGTACCAAGAGACCCAGTACTTC.

The CDR3 region is CASSLYYSPSSYNSPLHF. CDR3 nucleotides: TGTGCCAGCAGTTTATATTACAGCCCGAGCTCCTATAATTCACCCCTCCACTTT. The V call is TRBV27, the J call TRBJ1-6; D is ambiguous. V was pared by 1 base and J by 0 bases, with 13 bases between. The CDR3 has 18 amino acids. The germline gives CDR1 MNHEY, CDR2 SMNVEV (reference sequence).

This clone was seen a single time. At one end the junction does not follow the germline gene, possibly because of a read error. This sequence joins TRBV6-1 and TRBJ1-1; D gene ambiguous. The germline V gene has CDR1 MNHNS and CDR2 SASEGT. This CDR3 has 13 amino acids. The CDR3, as DNA: TGTGCCGGCAGTGGCGGAAGGAACACTGAAGCTTTCTTT. This codes for CAGSGGRNTEAFF.

The chain combines TRBV12-5 with TRBJ1-4, with D tentatively TRBD1 (5 bases). Per germline, CDR1 LGHNT and CDR2 FRNRAP. V gave up 3 bases and J gave up 0 bases, with 8 bases separating them. The CDR3 is 15 residues long. CDR3 DNA sequence: TGTGCTAGTGGTTTTCGGGGGGCAACTAATGAAAAACTGTTTTTT. Translated: CASGFRGATNEKLFF.

The chain carries TRBV18 and TRBJ1-6; a weak D match, TRBD1 (5 bases). V dropped 4 bases and J dropped 5 bases, with 15 bases sitting between them. This CDR3 has 16 residues. CDR1 is KGHSH and CDR2 is LQKENI in the germline V gene. CDR3 amino acids: CASSLTTGIHNSPLHF. In DNA, the CDR3 is TGTGCCAGCTCACTTACTACAGGCATCCATAATTCACCCCTCCACTTT.

The V gene is TRBV11-1, the J gene TRBJ1-1, with TRBD1 identical over 7 bases. CDR1 is SGHAT, CDR2 FQDESV, per germline (reference sequence). The CDR3 is made up of 17 amino acids. V lost 2 bases, J lost 1 base, and 10 bases stayed unmatched. CDR3 DNA: TGTGCCAGCAGCTTATATGGAGGGGGCGGGTCGAACACTGAAGCTTTCTTT. Amino acids: CASSLYGGGGSNTEAFF.

V is TRBV9 and J is TRBJ2-3, with 8 nucleotides matching TRBD2. Germline V gene lookup returns CDR1 SGDLS and CDR2 YYNGEE. The CDR3 length is 16 residues. V trimming: 3 bases; J trimming: 6 bases; junction bases outside the gene matches: 12. The CDR3, as DNA: TGTGCCAGCAGCGCGGAGCGGGGGCCAACCCCGGATACGCAGTATTTT. It codes for CASSAERGPTPDTQYF. Combining the CDR3 with reference TRBV9 and TRBJ2-3 gives the whole variable domain DSGVTQTPKHLITATGQRVTLRCSPRSGDLSVYWYQQSLDQGLQFLIQYYNGEERAKGNILERFSAQQFPDLHSELNLSSLELGDSALYFCASSAERGPTPDTQYFGPGTRLTVL.

The chain carries TRBV5-5 and TRBJ2-7; the D is unclear. This CDR3 comprises 15 residues. V dropped 2 bases and J dropped 4 bases, with 16 bases sitting between them. CDR1 is SGHKS, CDR2 YYEKEE, per germline (reference sequence). The CDR3 loop reads CASSFLFASDYEQYF. The DNA for the CDR3 is TGTGCCAGCAGCTTTCTTTTCGCGTCGGATTACGAGCAGTACTTC.

The genes are TRBV30 and TRBJ2-5, with 7 bases that match TRBD2. V trimming: 0 bases; J trimming: 4 bases; junction bases outside the gene matches: 5. Germline CDR1 reads GTSNPN; CDR2 reads SVGIG (reference sequence). This CDR3 spans 14 amino acids. CDR3 amino acids: CAWSVGASGETQYF. In nucleotides, the CDR3 is TGTGCCTGGAGTGTAGGGGCTAGCGGAGAGACCCAGTACTTC.